The 10 T cell receptor beta chains below come from one sample, sequenced in a study of early T cells in non-severe SARS-CoV-2 infection (dated by TCRdb to the early 2020s). Libraries were built with 5' RACE. The reads were generated on a NextSeq 500. The public reads were run again by TCRdb, first through fastp at Q25 and then through MiXCR, and only productive beta chains were kept. Rows merge per CDR3 protein into single entries with the most common DNA and genes. This sample is represented by tens of thousands of distinct CDR3 sequences; around 6% of them were singletons. The top ten clones comprise about 8% of the sample. The sample was whole blood. All receptors derive from an adult who was a healthcare worker with PCR-confirmed SARS-CoV-2 infection or an uninfected control (not recorded which).

This clonotype appeared many times. This sequence joins TRBV20-1 and TRBJ1-2; possibly TRBD1 for D (6 bases). The V gene's germline CDR1 is DFQATT and CDR2 SNEGSKA (reference sequence). The V and J ends lost 0 bases and 5 bases respectively, with 25 bases between them. This CDR3 has 18 amino acids. CDR3 bases: TGCAGTGCTAGAGATGAGGGGGACACTTCCCCCCATCTATATGGCTACACCTTC. Its translation is CSARDEGDTSPHLYGYTF.

As to this clonotype: A much larger clonotype is one base distant, so this may be a read error. This chain uses TRBV5-6 with TRBJ2-2; no clear D gene. This CDR3 is 15 amino acids long. The V gene's germline CDR1 is SGHDT and CDR2 YYEEEE. Trimming removed 1 base at V and 4 bases at J, with 11 bases between. DNA for the CDR3: TGTGCCAGCAGCTTGATTGAATCTTTCACCGGGGAGCTGTTTTTT. The encoded protein is CASSLIESFTGELFF.

This clonotype was found many times. CDR3 region: CASSTTPEGYEQYF. Written as DNA, the CDR3 is TGCGCCAGCAGCACGACTCCGGAGGGGTACGAGCAGTACTTC. The V call is TRBV5-1, the J call TRBJ2-7; D is perhaps TRBD2 (6 bases). The germline V and J ends were trimmed by 4 bases and 4 bases, with 15 bases remaining between them. The CDR3 has 14 amino acids. CDR1 and CDR2 from the germline V gene are SGHRS and YFSETQ.

This clonotype was counted many times. The chain couples TRBV9 to TRBJ2-2; D perhaps matches TRBD1 (5 bases). The germline V gene encodes CDR1 SGDLS and CDR2 YYNGEE. The length of the CDR3 is 16 residues. The V end was cut by 0 bases, the J end by 7 bases, with 16 bases between. The CDR3 bases are TGTGCCAGCAGCGTAGGGGGCCCCCTGGTTGGCGGGGAGCTGTTTTTT. It codes for CASSVGGPLVGGELFF.

This clonotype was picked up many times. The chain links TRBV5-1 to TRBJ2-7; TRBD2 agrees at 13 bases. Germline V lookup: CDR1 SGHRS, CDR2 YFSETQ. This CDR3 has 16 amino acids. V lost 5 bases and J lost 0; bases outside the gene matches: 5. The CDR3 region has the DNA TGCGCCAGCAGACCGACTAGCGGGAGGTTCTCCTACGAGCAGTACTTC. As protein: CASRPTSGRFSYEQYF.

The chain joins TRBV6-1 to TRBJ1-1, with no clear D. V shed 6 bases and J shed 0 bases, with 11 bases lying between them. The CDR3 totals 14 residues. Looked up from germline, CDR1 is MNHNS and CDR2 is SASEGT. DNA for the CDR3: TGTGCCAGCAGGTTCACGGCCATGAACACTGAAGCTTTCTTT. Amino acid sequence: CASRFTAMNTEAFF.

This clonotype has at least ten counts. The gene calls are TRBV7-8 and TRBJ2-2; 9 bases line up with TRBD2. The V gene end was trimmed by 5 bases and the J gene end by 3 bases; junction bases not matched to a gene: 19. Germline CDR1 and CDR2: SGHVS and FQNEAQ. The CDR3 runs 20 residues. The CDR3 DNA reads as TGTGCCAGCAGCACCCCCGACCGACTAGCGGTCCTTGGAGACACCGGGGAGCTGTTTTTT. This encodes CASSTPDRLAVLGDTGELFF.

This clonotype was found many times. The V call is TRBV5-1, the J call TRBJ2-1; 9 nucleotides agree with TRBD1. This CDR3 contains 15 residues. The germline V gene encodes CDR1 SGHRS and CDR2 YFSETQ. With 4 bases clipped from V and 4 bases from J, the junction kept 6 bases outside the gene matches. Here the CDR3 DNA reads TGCGCCAGCAGCGGACAGGGGAGAACTTACAATGAGCAGTTCTTC. Translation: CASSGQGRTYNEQFF.

This clonotype was seen ten or more times. The V and J genes are TRBV27 and TRBJ2-2; 11 positions match TRBD2. This CDR3 comprises 17 residues. CDR1 is MNHEY, CDR2 SMNVEV, per germline (reference sequence). V was pared by 1 base and J by 4 bases, with 5 bases of the junction left unmatched. Here the CDR3 reads CASSLFTSGRSTGELFF. The DNA for the CDR3 is TGTGCCAGCAGTTTATTTACTAGCGGGAGATCCACCGGGGAGCTGTTTTTT.

This clonotype was seen at least ten times. The chain is built from TRBV7-2 and TRBJ2-1, with 13 bases fitting TRBD2. J lost 4 bases, V lost 2 bases, and 2 bases had no gene match. Germline assignment: CDR1 SGHTA and CDR2 FQGNSA. This CDR3 is built from 16 residues. CDR3 nucleotides: TGTGCCAGCAGCTTACTGGGACTAGCGGGGTACAATGAGCAGTTCTTC. Amino acids: CASSLLGLAGYNEQFF. Based on the CDR3 plus reference TRBV7-2 and TRBJ2-1, the full variable domain is GAGVSQSPSNKVTEKGKDVELRCDPISGHTALYWYRQSLGQGLEFLIYFQGNSAPDKSGLPSDRFSAERTGGSVSTLTIQRTQQEDSAVYLCASSLLGLAGYNEQFFGPGTRLTVL.